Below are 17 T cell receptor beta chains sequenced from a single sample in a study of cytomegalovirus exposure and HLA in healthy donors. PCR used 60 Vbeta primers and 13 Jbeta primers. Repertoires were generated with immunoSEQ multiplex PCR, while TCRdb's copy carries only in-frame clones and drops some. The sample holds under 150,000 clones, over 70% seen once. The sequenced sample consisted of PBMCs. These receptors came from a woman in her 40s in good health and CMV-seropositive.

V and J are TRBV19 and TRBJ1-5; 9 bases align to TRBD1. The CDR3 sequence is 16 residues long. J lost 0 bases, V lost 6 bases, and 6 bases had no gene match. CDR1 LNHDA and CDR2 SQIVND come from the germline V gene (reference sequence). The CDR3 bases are TGTGCCAGTAGCACCGGGACAGGGTATAGCAATCAGCCCCAGCATTTT. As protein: CASSTGTGYSNQPQHF. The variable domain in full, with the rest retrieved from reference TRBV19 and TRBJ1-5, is DGGITQSPKYLFRKEGQNVTLSCEQNLNHDAMYWYRQDPGQGLRLIYYSQIVNDFQKGDIAEGYSVSREKKESFPLTVTSAQKNPTAFYLCASSTGTGYSNQPQHFGDGTRLSIL.

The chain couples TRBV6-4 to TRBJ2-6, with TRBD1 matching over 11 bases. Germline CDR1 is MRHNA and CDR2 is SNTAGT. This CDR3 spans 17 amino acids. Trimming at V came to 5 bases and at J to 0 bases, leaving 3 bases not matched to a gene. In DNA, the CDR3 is TGTGCCAGCAGTCCGGGACAGGGGGGCTCTGGGGCCAACGTCCTGACTTTC. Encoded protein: CASSPGQGGSGANVLTF.

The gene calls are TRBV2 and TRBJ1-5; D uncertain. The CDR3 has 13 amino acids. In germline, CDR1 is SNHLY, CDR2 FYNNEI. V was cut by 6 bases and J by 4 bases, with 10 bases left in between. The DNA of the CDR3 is TGTGCCAGCAGGAGGGAGGAGAATCAGCCCCAGCATTTT. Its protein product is CASRREENQPQHF.

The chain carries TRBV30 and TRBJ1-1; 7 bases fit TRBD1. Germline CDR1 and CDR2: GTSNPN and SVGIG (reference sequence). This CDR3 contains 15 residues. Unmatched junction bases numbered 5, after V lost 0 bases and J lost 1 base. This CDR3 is CAWSVEGAANTEAFF. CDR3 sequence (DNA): TGTGCCTGGAGTGTGGAGGGGGCGGCGAACACTGAAGCTTTCTTT.

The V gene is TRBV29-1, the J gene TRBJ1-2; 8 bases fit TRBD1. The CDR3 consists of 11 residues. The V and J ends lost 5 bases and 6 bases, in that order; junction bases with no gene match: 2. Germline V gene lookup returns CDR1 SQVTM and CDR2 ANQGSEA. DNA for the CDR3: TGCAGCGTTCTGGGACAGGATGGCTACACCTTC. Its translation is CSVLGQDGYTF.

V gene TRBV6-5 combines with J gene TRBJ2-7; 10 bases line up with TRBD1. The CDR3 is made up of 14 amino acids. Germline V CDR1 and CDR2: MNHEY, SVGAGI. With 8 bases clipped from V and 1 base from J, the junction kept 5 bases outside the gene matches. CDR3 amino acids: CASRRGQGSYEQYF. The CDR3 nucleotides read TGTGCCAGCCGCAGGGGACAGGGGTCCTACGAGCAGTACTTC.

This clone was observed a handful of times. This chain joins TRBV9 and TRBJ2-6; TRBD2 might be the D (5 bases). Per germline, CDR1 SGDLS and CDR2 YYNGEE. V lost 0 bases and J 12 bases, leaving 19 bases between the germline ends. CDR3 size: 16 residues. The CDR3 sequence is CASSVETGNSRGVLTF. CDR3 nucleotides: TGTGCCAGCAGCGTAGAGACCGGGAATTCTCGGGGCGTCCTGACTTTC.

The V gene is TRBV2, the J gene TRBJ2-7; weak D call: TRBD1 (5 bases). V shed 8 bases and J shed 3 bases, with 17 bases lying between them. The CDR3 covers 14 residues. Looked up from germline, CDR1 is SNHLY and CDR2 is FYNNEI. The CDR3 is CASGLGRQGYEQYF. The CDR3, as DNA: TGTGCCAGCGGCTTGGGGCGCCAAGGCTACGAGCAGTACTTC.

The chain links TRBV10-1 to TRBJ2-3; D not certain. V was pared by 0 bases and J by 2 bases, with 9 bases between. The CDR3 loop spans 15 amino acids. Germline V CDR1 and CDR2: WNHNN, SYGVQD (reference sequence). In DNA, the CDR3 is TGCGCCAGCAGTGAGTCCAACTATTACACAGATACGCAGTATTTT. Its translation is CASSESNYYTDTQYF.

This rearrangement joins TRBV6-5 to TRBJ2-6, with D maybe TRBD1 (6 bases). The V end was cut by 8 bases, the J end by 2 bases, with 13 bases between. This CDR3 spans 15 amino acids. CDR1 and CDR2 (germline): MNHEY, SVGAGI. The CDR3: CASSSGDAGANVLTF. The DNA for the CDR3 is TGTGCCAGCTCCTCAGGGGACGCTGGGGCCAACGTCCTGACTTTC.

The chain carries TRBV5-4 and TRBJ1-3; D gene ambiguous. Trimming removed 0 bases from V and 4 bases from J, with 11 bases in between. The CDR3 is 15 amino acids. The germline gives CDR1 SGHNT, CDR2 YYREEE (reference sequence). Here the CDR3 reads CASSLDRGIGNTIYF. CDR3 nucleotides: TGTGCCAGCAGCTTGGATCGGGGAATCGGAAACACCATATATTTT.

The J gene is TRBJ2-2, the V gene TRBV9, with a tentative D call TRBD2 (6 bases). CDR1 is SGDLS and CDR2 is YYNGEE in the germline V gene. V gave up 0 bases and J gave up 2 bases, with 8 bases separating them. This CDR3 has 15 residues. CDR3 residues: CASSVDGSNTGELFF. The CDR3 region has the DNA TGTGCCAGCAGCGTAGACGGGAGTAACACCGGGGAGCTGTTTTTT. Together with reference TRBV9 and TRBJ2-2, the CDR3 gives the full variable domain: DSGVTQTPKHLITATGQRVTLRCSPRSGDLSVYWYQQSLDQGLQFLIQYYNGEERAKGNILERFSAQQFPDLHSELNLSSLELGDSALYFCASSVDGSNTGELFFGEGSRLTVL.

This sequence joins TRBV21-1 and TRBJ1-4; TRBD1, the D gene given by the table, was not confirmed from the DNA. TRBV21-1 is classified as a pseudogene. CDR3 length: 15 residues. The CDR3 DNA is TGTGCCAGCAGCAAGGCGACAGGTTTACTTGAAAAACTGTTTTTT. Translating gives CASSKATGLLEKLFF.

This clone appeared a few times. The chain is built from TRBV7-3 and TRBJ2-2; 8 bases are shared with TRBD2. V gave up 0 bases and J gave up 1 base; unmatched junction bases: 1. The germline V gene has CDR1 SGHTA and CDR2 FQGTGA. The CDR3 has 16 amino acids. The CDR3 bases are TGTGCCAGCAGCTTAACGCTAGCGGGGAACACCGGGGAGCTGTTTTTT. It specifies CASSLTLAGNTGELFF. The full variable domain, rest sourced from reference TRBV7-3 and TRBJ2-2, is GAGVSQTPSNKVTEKGKYVELRCDPISGHTALYWYRQSLGQGPEFLIYFQGTGAADDSGLPNDRFFAVRPEGSVSTLKIQRTERGDSAVYLCASSLTLAGNTGELFFGEGSRLTVL.

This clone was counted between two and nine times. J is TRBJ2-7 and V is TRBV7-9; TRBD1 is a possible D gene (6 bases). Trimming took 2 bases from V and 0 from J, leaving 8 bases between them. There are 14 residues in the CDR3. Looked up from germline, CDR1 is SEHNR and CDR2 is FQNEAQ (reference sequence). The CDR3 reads CASSLTGNSYEQYF. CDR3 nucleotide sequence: TGTGCCAGCAGCTTAACAGGGAACTCCTACGAGCAGTACTTC. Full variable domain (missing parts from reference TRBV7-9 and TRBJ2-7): DTGVSQNPRHKITKRGQNVTFRCDPISEHNRLYWYRQTLGQGPEFLTYFQNEAQLEKSRLLSDRFSAERPKGSFSTLEIQRTEQGDSAMYLCASSLTGNSYEQYFGPGTRLTVT.

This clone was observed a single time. DNA of the CDR3: TGTGCCAGCAGTTACTCGAGGGCTAGCGGGGGTGATGAGCAGTTCTTC. Amino acids: CASSYSRASGGDEQFF. This chain connects TRBV6-6 to TRBJ2-1, with TRBD2 matching 10 bases. Germline CDR1 and CDR2: MNHNY and SVGAGI (reference sequence). V was clipped by 0 bases and J by 8 bases; unmatched bases: 7. The CDR3 loop spans 16 amino acids.

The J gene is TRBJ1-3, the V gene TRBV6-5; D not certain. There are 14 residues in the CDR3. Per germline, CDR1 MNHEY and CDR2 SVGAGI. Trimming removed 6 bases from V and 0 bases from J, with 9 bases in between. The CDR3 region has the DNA TGTGCCAGCAGCCCCTGGGCCTCTGGAAACACCATATATTTT. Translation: CASSPWASGNTIYF.